These T cell receptor beta chains were read from a single sample in a study of T cell responses to AZD1222 COVID-19 vaccine. Using immunoSEQ multiplex PCR, the repertoire was profiled, and TCRdb retains in-frame clones only, with some absent. The top ten hold over 2.5% of the sample, which has around 110,000 clones, around 94% seen once. The sequenced sample was peripheral blood, obtained on day 0 of AZD1222 vaccination. These receptors all stem from an adult in good health. Both conserved end residues are part of each CDR3. D genes are given only for firm matches. For some rows the clone size is stated as once, few or many, or as a class when expanded; others skip it.

D gene	clone size	J gene	V gene	CDR3 protein	CDR3 DNA
.	.	TRBJ2-1	TRBV3-1/TRBV3-2	CASSHRQPGDNEQFF	TGTGCCAGCAGCCATAGGCAACCCGGCGACAATGAGCAGTTCTTC
.	.	TRBJ1-6	TRBV5-1	CASSLENSPLHF	TGCGCCAGCAGCTTGGAAAATTCTCCCCTCCACTTT
.	.	TRBJ2-7	TRBV30	CAWSVGGEQYF	TGTGCCTGGAGTGTGGGGGGTGAGCAGTACTTC
.	.	TRBJ1-1	TRBV3-1/TRBV3-2	CASSQGAMNTEAFF	TGTGCCAGCAGCCAGGGCGCAATGAACACTGAAGCTTTCTTT
.	.	TRBJ1-1	TRBV30	CAWSVGPEAFF	TGTGCCTGGAGTGTGGGTCCTGAAGCTTTCTTT
.	.	TRBJ2-3	TRBV29-1	CSVEFSERTDTQYF	TGCAGCGTTGAGTTCTCGGAGCGCACAGATACGCAGTATTTT
.	.	TRBJ1-6	TRBV27	CASSGDSYNSPLHF	TGTGCCAGCAGCGGAGACTCCTATAATTCACCCCTCCACTTT
TRBD1	.	TRBJ2-2	TRBV28	CASRAGTGNTGELFF	TGTGCCAGCAGGGCCGGGACAGGAAACACCGGGGAGCTGTTTTTT
.	.	TRBJ1-4	TRBV2	CASRSPEKLFF	TGTGCCAGCAGGAGTCCTGAAAAACTGTTTTTT
.	.	TRBJ2-5	TRBV9	CASSVDRGPLEGTQYF	TGTGCCAGCAGCGTCGACCGGGGACCTCTCGAGGGGACCCAGTACTTC
.	.	TRBJ1-6	TRBV5-8	CASSSATGTRIHSPLHF	TGTGCCAGCAGCTCGGCGACCGGGACCCGAATTCATTCACCCCTCCACTTT
TRBD1	.	TRBJ1-3	TRBV18	CASSRDSLPSGNTIYF	TGTGCCAGCTCACGGGACAGCCTCCCCTCTGGAAACACCATATATTTT
TRBD2	.	TRBJ2-1	TRBV28	CASSSTRREFSYNEQFF	TGTGCCAGCAGTTCGACTAGGCGGGAGTTCTCCTACAATGAGCAGTTCTTC
.	.	TRBJ2-7	TRBV6-1	CASSEGGYGSDEQYF	TGTGCCAGCAGTGAAGGGGGGTACGGGAGCGACGAGCAGTACTTC
.	once	TRBJ1-2	TRBV28	CASRAGPNYGYTF	TGTGCCAGCCGGGCAGGACCTAACTATGGCTACACCTTC
.	.	TRBJ1-1	TRBV6-6	CASSRYLSTGANEAFF	TGTGCCAGCAGTCGATACCTCTCGACGGGGGCTAATGAAGCTTTCTTT
.	few	TRBJ2-7	TRBV3-1/TRBV3-2	CASSHEEGYEQYF	TGTGCCAGCAGCCACGAAGAGGGCTACGAGCAGTACTTC
TRBD2	.	TRBJ2-3	TRBV13	CASSGRGSLGTDTQYF	TGTGCCAGCAGCGGTCGCGGGAGTCTGGGCACAGATACGCAGTATTTT
.	.	TRBJ2-2	TRBV7-9	CASSDRLGAGELFF	TGTGCCAGCAGCGATAGACTAGGGGCCGGGGAGCTGTTTTTT
TRBD1	.	TRBJ2-1	TRBV3-1/TRBV3-2	CASSQGVPGGFIFF	TGTGCCAGCAGCCAAGGGGTCCCAGGGGGTTTTATTTTCTTC
.	.	TRBJ2-7	TRBV9	CASSVAGCGLAVYEQYF	TGTGCCAGCAGCGTAGCCGGGTGTGGGCTAGCAGTCTACGAGCAGTACTTC
TRBD1	.	TRBJ1-6	TRBV2	CASSMTGELNSPLHF	TGTGCCAGCAGTATGACAGGGGAGCTAAACTCACCCCTCCACTTT
TRBD2	.	TRBJ2-3	TRBV5-1	CASSLSSGSGRGTDTQYF	TGCGCCAGCAGCTTGAGTAGCGGGAGTGGGCGAGGAACAGATACGCAGTATTTT
TRBD2	once	TRBJ2-5	TRBV29-1	CSVGLAGVETQYF	TGCAGCGTTGGGTTAGCGGGCGTAGAGACCCAGTACTTC
.	.	TRBJ1-1	TRBV27	CASRDQTGWTEAFF	TGTGCCAGCAGAGATCAAACAGGGTGGACTGAAGCTTTCTTT
.	.	TRBJ2-1	TRBV19	CASSITAARSYNEQFF	TGTGCCAGTAGTATTACGGCCGCGCGGTCCTACAATGAGCAGTTCTTC
.	.	TRBJ1-2	TRBV6-5	CASAPGDNYGYTF	TGTGCCAGCGCTCCAGGGGATAACTATGGCTACACCTTC
.	once	TRBJ1-1	TRBV29-1	CSVEVGRPQAFF	TGCAGCGTTGAAGTGGGCAGGCCACAAGCTTTCTTT